This T cell receptor beta chain is drawn from a study of T cell changes during pregnancy in multiple sclerosis. Some clones are missing from TCRdb's copy, which holds only in-frame ones; the method was immunoSEQ multiplex PCR. The sample carries about 110,000 clones, 85% to 95% recorded once. This CDR3 is 15 amino acids long. The V gene's germline CDR1 is SGHRS and CDR2 YFSETQ. The trim removed 3 bases at V and 4 bases at J, leaving 3 bases unmatched. The input for sequencing was peripheral blood, taken after pregnancy. The gene calls are TRBV5-1 and TRBJ2-2; 10 bases fit TRBD1. The sequence came from a female donor with multiple sclerosis, enrolled in a pregnancy study. DNA for the CDR3: TGCGCCAGCAGCTCCGGGACAGGGGTCACCGGGGAGCTGTTTTTT. Its protein product is CASSSGTGVTGELFF.